The 20 T cell receptor beta chains reported below all come from one sample, sequenced in a study of blood T cell repertoires in COVID-19 (dated by TCRdb to 2020 to 2022). The method was the immunoSEQ multiplex PCR assay. In its TCRdb copy, this immuneACCESS table keeps in-frame sequences only and misses some clones. Where compared with another copy, unresolved V genes explain less than half of these, and the others have no known cause. The sample table contains about 220,000 clones; only one count was recorded for approximately 80% of them. The ten largest clones add up to 15% of the sample. The sequenced sample was PBMCs or T cells enriched from blood (not recorded which). The receptors were gathered from a man aged 35-49 years who had recovered from COVID-19.

On this clone: The same CDR3 can be traced to other DNA sequences in this sample. This chain connects TRBV28 to TRBJ1-2; the match to TRBD1 covers 9 bases. The CDR3 loop spans 14 amino acids. Per the germline V gene, CDR1 is MDHEN and CDR2 is SYDVKM. V lost 6 bases to trimming and J lost 2 bases; unmatched junction nucleotides: 4. The CDR3 DNA reads as TGTGCCAGCAGCCTAGGACAGGGGAACTATGGCTACACCTTC. As protein: CASSLGQGNYGYTF.

The V call is TRBV5-6, the J call TRBJ2-7, with a weak D call TRBD1 (6 bases). The V gene lost 5 bases and the J gene lost 0 bases, with 9 bases spanning the gap. The CDR3 covers 13 residues. Germline CDR1 and CDR2: SGHDT and YYEEEE. Written as DNA, the CDR3 is TGTGCCAGCAGTTACAGGGTCTCCTACGAGCAGTACTTC. Its translation: CASSYRVSYEQYF.

This clone was recorded only once. The chain carries TRBV21-1 and TRBJ1-1; TRBD1 is taken as the D call from the table, unchecked against the DNA. TRBV21-1 counts as a pseudogene. CDR3 length equals 12 residues. CDR3 amino acids: CAGGQRSTEAFF. The CDR3 DNA sequence: TGTGCCGGGGGACAGCGGAGCACTGAAGCTTTCTTT.

This clone was found a few times. V is TRBV7-9 and J is TRBJ1-1; 9 nucleotides line up with TRBD1. The CDR3 sequence is 14 residues long. Germline CDR1 SEHNR, CDR2 FQNEAQ (reference sequence). V trimming: 1 base; J trimming: 5 bases; junction bases outside the gene matches: 2. The CDR3 coding sequence is TGTGCCAGCAGCTTAGGGGACAGGGTTACTGAAGCTTTCTTT. Amino acids: CASSLGDRVTEAFF.

V usage is TRBV29-1 and J usage is TRBJ2-7; D gene ambiguous. The CDR3 totals 12 residues. In germline, CDR1 is SQVTM, CDR2 ANQGSEA. Trimming cost V 4 bases and J 3 bases, with 10 bases left between them. CDR3 bases: TGCAGCGTTGTCGTAGATAACTACGAGCAGTACTTC. Amino acids: CSVVVDNYEQYF.

Points on this clone: Other DNA sequences in this specimen translate into the identical CDR3. The chain has TRBV19 and TRBJ1-5; 8 nucleotides align to TRBD1. V was pared by 6 bases and J by 2 bases, with 3 bases of the junction left unmatched. CDR3 length: 14 amino acids. Germline CDR1 LNHDA, CDR2 SQIVND (reference sequence). CDR3 loop: CASSPTGGNQPQHF. The CDR3 DNA is TGTGCCAGTAGCCCGACAGGGGGCAATCAGCCCCAGCATTTT.

The genes are TRBV6-5 and TRBJ2-2, with 11 bases fitting TRBD1. CDR1 is MNHEY and CDR2 is SVGAGI in the germline V gene. This CDR3 has 16 amino acids. With V trimmed by 4 bases and J by 3 bases, 4 bases remained unmatched. CDR3 sequence reads: CASSFRTGGYTGELFF. Here the CDR3 DNA reads TGTGCCAGCAGTTTCCGGACAGGGGGCTACACCGGGGAGCTGTTTTTT.

The CDR3 spells CASSLEGEAFF. The CDR3 DNA reads as TGTGCCAGCAGCTTAGAGGGCGAAGCTTTCTTT. The rearrangement joins TRBV2 to TRBJ1-1, with D uncertain. Germline loops: CDR1 SNHLY, CDR2 FYNNEI. The CDR3 runs to 11 residues. With 6 bases removed from V and 8 bases from J, the gap between germline ends came to 10 bases. The full variable domain, with the rest looked up from reference TRBV2 and TRBJ1-1, is EPEVTQTPSHQVTQMGQEVILRCVPISNHLYFYWYRQILGQKVEFLVSFYNNEISEKSEIFDDQFSVERPDGSNFTLKIRSTKLEDSAMYFCASSLEGEAFFGQGTRLTVV.

The genes are TRBV7-2 and TRBJ2-5; TRBD2 agrees at 8 bases. There are 15 residues in the CDR3. The trim removed 1 base at V and 4 bases at J, leaving 5 bases unmatched. Germline loops: CDR1 SGHTA, CDR2 FQGNSA. CDR3 nucleotides: TGTGCCAGCAGCTTAGACCAGGCGGGGGGAGAGACCCAGTACTTC. Encoded protein: CASSLDQAGGETQYF.

The chain carries TRBV7-9 and TRBJ2-3; TRBD2 might be the D (6 bases). The CDR3 sequence is 16 residues long. Germline V gene data show CDR1 as SEHNR and CDR2 as FQNEAQ (reference sequence). V lost 1 base, J lost 5 bases, and 16 bases lay in between. In DNA form, the CDR3 reads TGTGCCAGCAGCTTAGGCGCTAAGGGCGGGATAGATACGCAGTATTTT. It encodes CASSLGAKGGIDTQYF.

CDR3 coding DNA: TGTGCCAGCTCACCTACCCACAGGGAGGGTAATGAAAAACTGTTTTTT. The encoded protein is CASSPTHREGNEKLFF. The rearrangement joins TRBV18 to TRBJ1-4; D perhaps matches TRBD1 (6 bases). Per germline, CDR1 KGHSH and CDR2 LQKENI. CDR3 length equals 16 residues. Trimming left V 3 bases short and J 4 bases short, with 15 bases between. Full variable domain (missing parts from reference TRBV18 and TRBJ1-4): NAGVMQNPRHLVRRRGQEARLRCSPMKGHSHVYWYRQLPEEGLKFMVYLQKENIIDESGMPKERFSAEFPKEGPSILRIQQVVRGDSAAYFCASSPTHREGNEKLFFGSGTQLSVL.

In this sample, this clone turned up once. The chain is built from TRBV6-1 and TRBJ1-2; 9 bases fit TRBD1. V trimming: 3 bases; J trimming: 2 bases; junction bases outside the gene matches: 10. This CDR3 comprises 17 residues. CDR1 MNHNS and CDR2 SASEGT come from the germline V gene. CDR3 protein: CASSDYPLTGGNYGYTF. CDR3 in DNA: TGTGCCAGCAGTGACTACCCCTTGACAGGGGGGAACTATGGCTACACCTTC.

V is TRBV6-5 and J is TRBJ1-4, with D possibly TRBD1 on 5 matching bases. Trimming pared 5 bases from V and 8 bases from J, leaving 12 bases between. Germline V gives CDR1 MNHEY, CDR2 SVGAGI. The CDR3 is made up of 13 amino acids. The CDR3 nucleotides are TGTGCCAGCAGTCCGGGGGGTCTGGAAAAACTGTTTTTT. As protein: CASSPGGLEKLFF.

This clone was picked up one time. The chain uses TRBV5-1 and TRBJ1-2; TRBD1 matches 7 bases. After removal of 0 bases from V and 7 bases from J, the junction contained 6 bases not matched to a gene. CDR1 is SGHRS and CDR2 is YFSETQ in the germline V gene. This CDR3 has 14 amino acids. The CDR3 protein is CASSLEGQQGGYTF. For the CDR3, the DNA is TGCGCCAGCAGCTTGGAGGGACAGCAAGGTGGCTACACCTTC.

The chain is built from TRBV5-1 and TRBJ1-1; 9 bases are shared with TRBD1. Germline V gene sequence: CDR1 SGHRS, CDR2 YFSETQ. J lost 7 bases, V lost 4 bases, and 8 bases had no gene match. The CDR3 length is 14 residues. CDR3 DNA sequence: TGCGCCAGCAGCAGCCGGGACAGGGTAGGTGAAGCTTTCTTT. It codes for CASSSRDRVGEAFF. Based on the CDR3 plus reference TRBV5-1 and TRBJ1-1, the full variable domain is KAGVTQTPRYLIKTRGQQVTLSCSPISGHRSVSWYQQTPGQGLQFLFEYFSETQRNKGNFPGRFSGRQFSNSRSEMNVSTLELGDSALYLCASSSRDRVGEAFFGQGTRLTVV.

The chain is built from TRBV28 and TRBJ1-5, with D unclear. Germline V CDR1 and CDR2: MDHEN, SYDVKM. The CDR3 loop spans 12 amino acids. Trimming shortened V by 8 bases and J by 5 bases, and 10 bases separated the two germline ends. The CDR3 loop is CASVGEDQPQHF. CDR3 DNA: TGTGCCAGCGTCGGGGAAGATCAGCCCCAGCATTTT.

This clone has just a few counts. This chain joins TRBV5-1 and TRBJ1-1; perhaps TRBD1 as D (5 bases). Germline V lookup: CDR1 SGHRS, CDR2 YFSETQ. This CDR3 has 14 residues. V was shortened by 0 bases and J by 5 bases, with 11 bases between the two germline ends. The CDR3 sequence is CASSLVGGGTEAFF. The CDR3 region has the DNA TGCGCCAGCAGCTTGGTTGGGGGAGGTACTGAAGCTTTCTTT.

The J gene is TRBJ2-6, the V gene TRBV28; 8 bases match TRBD1. J gave up 1 base and V 7 bases, and 9 bases lay outside the gene matches. The germline CDR1 and CDR2 sequences are MDHEN and SYDVKM. CDR3 size: 17 residues. CDR3 residues: CASTSGTGTSGANVLTF. Written as DNA, the CDR3 is TGTGCCAGCACCTCGGGGACAGGTACTTCTGGGGCCAACGTCCTGACTTTC.

V and J are TRBV4-2 and TRBJ1-2; D gene unclear. The CDR3 runs to 12 residues. CDR1 and CDR2 (germline): LGHNA, YNFKEQ. V lost 4 bases and J lost 8, with 11 bases in between. CDR3 DNA: TGTGCCAGCAGCCGGGCCAACGGAGGCTACACCTTC. Protein product: CASSRANGGYTF.

This clone appeared once. The gene calls are TRBV23-1 and TRBJ1-1; D gene unclear. TRBV23-1 is an ORF, and what it does is uncertain. The CDR3 spans 12 residues. The ends were cut back, 4 bases at V and 6 bases at J, with 9 bases in the middle. The CDR3 coding sequence is TGCGCCAGCAGTCTCCGACAAGCTGAAGCTTTCTTT. Amino acid sequence: CASSLRQAEAFF.